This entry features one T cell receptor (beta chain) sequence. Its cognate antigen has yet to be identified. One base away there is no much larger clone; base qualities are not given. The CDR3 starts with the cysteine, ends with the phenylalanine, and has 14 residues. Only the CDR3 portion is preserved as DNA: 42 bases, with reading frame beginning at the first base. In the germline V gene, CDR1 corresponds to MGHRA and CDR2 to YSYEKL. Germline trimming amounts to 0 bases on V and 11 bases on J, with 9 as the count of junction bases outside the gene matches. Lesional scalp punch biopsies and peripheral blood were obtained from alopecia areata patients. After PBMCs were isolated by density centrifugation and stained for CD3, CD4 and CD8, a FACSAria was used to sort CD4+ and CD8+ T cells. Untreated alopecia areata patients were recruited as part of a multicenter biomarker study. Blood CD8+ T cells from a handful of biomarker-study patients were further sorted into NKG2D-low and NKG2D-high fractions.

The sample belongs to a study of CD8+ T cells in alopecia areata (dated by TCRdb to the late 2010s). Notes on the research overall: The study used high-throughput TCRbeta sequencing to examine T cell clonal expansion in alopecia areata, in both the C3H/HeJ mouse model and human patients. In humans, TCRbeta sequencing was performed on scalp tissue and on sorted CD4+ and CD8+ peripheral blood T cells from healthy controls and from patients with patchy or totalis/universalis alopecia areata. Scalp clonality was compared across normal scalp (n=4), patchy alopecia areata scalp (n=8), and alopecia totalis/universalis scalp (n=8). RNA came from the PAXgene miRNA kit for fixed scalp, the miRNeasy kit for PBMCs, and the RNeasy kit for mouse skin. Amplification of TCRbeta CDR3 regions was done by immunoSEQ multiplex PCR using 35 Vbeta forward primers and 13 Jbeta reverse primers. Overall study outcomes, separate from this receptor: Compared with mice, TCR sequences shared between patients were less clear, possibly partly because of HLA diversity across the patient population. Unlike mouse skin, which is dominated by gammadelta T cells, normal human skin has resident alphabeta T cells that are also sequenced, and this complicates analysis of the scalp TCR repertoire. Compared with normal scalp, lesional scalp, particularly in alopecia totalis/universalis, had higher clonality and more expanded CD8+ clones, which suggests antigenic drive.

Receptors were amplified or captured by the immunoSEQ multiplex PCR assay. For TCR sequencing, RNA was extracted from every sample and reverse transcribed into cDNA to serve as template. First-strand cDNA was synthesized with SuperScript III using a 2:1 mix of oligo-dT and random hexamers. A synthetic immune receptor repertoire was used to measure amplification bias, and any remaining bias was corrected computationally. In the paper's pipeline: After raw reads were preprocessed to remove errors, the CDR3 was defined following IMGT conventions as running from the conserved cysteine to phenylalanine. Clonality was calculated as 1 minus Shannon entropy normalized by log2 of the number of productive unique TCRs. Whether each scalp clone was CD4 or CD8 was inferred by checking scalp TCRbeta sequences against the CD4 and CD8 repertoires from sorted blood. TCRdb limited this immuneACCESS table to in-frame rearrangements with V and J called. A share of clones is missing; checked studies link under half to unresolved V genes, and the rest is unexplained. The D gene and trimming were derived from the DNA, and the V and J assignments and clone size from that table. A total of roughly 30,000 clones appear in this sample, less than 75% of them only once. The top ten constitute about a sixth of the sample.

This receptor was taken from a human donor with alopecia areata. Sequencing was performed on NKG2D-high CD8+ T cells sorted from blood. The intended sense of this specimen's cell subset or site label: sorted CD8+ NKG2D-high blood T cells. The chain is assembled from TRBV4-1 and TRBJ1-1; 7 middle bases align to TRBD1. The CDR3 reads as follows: CASSQDLGGSNAFF. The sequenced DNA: TGCGCCAGCAGCCAAGATTTAGGGGGCAGTAACGCTTTCTTT.